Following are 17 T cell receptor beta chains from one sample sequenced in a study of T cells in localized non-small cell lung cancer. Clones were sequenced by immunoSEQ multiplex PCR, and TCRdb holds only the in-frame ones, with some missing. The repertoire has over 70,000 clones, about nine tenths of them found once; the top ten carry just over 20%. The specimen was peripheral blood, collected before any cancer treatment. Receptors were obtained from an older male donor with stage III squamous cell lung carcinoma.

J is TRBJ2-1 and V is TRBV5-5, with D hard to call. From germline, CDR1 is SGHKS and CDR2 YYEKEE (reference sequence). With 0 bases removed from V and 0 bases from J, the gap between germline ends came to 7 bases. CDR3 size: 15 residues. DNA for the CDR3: TGTGCCAGCAGCTTGGGGGCGAGCTCCTACAATGAGCAGTTCTTC. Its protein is CASSLGASSYNEQFF.

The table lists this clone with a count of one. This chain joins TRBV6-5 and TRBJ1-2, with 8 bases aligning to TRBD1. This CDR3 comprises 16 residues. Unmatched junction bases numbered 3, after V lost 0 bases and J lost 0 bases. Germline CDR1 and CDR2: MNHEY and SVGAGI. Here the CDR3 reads CASSYSRTGPNYGYTF. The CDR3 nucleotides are TGTGCCAGCAGTTACTCCCGGACAGGGCCTAACTATGGCTACACCTTC.

The CDR3 DNA reads as TGTGCCAGCAGTTTTAGTCTGGGAGTCTCCCAGCATTTT. Residues: CASSFSLGVSQHF. V and J are TRBV2 and TRBJ1-5, with D hard to call. The CDR3 loop spans 13 amino acids. CDR1 SNHLY and CDR2 FYNNEI come from the germline V gene. The V end was cut by 5 bases, the J end by 11 bases, with 16 bases between.

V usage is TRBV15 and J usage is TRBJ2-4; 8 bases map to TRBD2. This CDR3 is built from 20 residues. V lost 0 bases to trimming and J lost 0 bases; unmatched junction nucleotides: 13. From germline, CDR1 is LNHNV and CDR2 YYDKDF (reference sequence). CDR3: CATSRDFPSVAGIAKNIQYF. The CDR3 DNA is TGTGCCACCAGCAGAGATTTCCCGTCGGTAGCGGGAATAGCCAAAAACATTCAGTACTTC. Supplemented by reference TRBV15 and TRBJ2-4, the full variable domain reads DAMVIQNPRYQVTQFGKPVTLSCSQTLNHNVMYWYQQKSSQAPKLLFHYYDKDFNNEADTPDNFQSRRPNTSFCFLDIRSPGLGDTAMYLCATSRDFPSVAGIAKNIQYFGAGTRLSVL.

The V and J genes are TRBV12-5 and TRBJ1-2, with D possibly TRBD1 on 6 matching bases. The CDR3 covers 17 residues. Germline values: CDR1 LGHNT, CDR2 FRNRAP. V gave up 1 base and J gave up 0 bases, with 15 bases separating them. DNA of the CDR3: TGTGCTAGTGGTTTGGGGGGGCGTAGGCGATCTAACTATGGCTACACCTTC. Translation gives CASGLGGRRRSNYGYTF.

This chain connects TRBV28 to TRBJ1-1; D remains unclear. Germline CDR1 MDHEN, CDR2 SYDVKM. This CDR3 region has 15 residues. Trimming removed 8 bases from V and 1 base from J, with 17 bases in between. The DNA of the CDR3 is TGTGCCAGCGGTAAATTCTCAAGCAGGAACACTGAAGCTTTCTTT. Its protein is CASGKFSSRNTEAFF.

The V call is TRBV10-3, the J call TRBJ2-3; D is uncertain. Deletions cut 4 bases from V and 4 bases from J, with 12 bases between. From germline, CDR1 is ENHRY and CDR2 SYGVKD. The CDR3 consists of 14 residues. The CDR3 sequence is CAISGPTAADTQYF. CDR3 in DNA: TGTGCCATCAGTGGGCCCACGGCTGCAGATACGCAGTATTTT.

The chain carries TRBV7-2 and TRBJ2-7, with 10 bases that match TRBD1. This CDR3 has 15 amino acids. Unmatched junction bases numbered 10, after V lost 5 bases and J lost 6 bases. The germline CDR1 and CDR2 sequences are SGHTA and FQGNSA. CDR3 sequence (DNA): TGTGCCAGCAGCCCGGGGGACAGGGGCCTATTCGAGCAGTACTTC. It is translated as CASSPGDRGLFEQYF.

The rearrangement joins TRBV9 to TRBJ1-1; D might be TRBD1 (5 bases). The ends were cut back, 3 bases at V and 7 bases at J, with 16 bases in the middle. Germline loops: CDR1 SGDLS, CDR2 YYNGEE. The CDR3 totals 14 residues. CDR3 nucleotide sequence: TGTGCCAGCAGCGCCTCCCTGGAGGGGTTTGAAGCTTTCTTT. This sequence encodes CASSASLEGFEAFF.

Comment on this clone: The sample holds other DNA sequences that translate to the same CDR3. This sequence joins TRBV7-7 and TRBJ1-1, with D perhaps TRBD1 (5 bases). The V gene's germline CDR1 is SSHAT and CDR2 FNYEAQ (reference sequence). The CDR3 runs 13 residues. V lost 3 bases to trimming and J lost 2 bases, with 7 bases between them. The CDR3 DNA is TGTGCCAGCAGCTTCGGGGCTAACACTGAAGCTTTCTTT. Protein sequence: CASSFGANTEAFF.

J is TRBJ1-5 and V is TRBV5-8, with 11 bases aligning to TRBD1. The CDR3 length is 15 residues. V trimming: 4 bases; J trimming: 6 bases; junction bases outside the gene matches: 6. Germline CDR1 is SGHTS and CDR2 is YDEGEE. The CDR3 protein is CASSNWDRGFQPQHF. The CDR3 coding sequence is TGTGCCAGCAGCAACTGGGACAGGGGGTTTCAGCCCCAGCATTTT.

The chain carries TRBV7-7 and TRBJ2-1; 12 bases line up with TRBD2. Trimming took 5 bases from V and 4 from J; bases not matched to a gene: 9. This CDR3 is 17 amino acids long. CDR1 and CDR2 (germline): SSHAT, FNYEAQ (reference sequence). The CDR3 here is CASSPRLTSGGYNEQFF. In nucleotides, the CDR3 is TGTGCCAGCAGCCCCCGTCTGACTAGCGGGGGTTACAATGAGCAGTTCTTC.

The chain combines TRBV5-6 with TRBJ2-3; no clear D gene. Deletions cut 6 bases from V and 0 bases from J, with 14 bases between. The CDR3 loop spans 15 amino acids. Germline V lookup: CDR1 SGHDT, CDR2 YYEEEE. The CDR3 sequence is CASTAIQSSTDTQYF. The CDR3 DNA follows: TGTGCCAGCACAGCTATACAGTCTAGCACAGATACGCAGTATTTT.

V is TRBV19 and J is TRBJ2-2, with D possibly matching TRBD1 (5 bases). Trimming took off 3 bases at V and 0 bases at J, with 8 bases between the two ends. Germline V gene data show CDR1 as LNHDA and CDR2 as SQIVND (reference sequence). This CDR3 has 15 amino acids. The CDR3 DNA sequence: TGTGCCAGTAGTATCACAGGCTCGAACACCGGGGAGCTGTTTTTT. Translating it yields CASSITGSNTGELFF.

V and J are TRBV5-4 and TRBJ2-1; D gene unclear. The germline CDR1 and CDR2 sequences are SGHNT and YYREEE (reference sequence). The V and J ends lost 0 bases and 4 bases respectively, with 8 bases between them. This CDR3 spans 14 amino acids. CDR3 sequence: CASSLDLAYNEQFF. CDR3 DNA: TGTGCCAGCAGCTTGGATTTAGCTTACAATGAGCAGTTCTTC.

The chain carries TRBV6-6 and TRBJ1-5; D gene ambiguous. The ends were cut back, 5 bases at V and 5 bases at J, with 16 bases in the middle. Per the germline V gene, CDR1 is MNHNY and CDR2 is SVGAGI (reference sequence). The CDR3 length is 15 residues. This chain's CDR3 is CASSTPLGHDQPQHF. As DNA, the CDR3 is TGTGCCAGCAGTACTCCCCTAGGGCACGATCAGCCCCAGCATTTT.

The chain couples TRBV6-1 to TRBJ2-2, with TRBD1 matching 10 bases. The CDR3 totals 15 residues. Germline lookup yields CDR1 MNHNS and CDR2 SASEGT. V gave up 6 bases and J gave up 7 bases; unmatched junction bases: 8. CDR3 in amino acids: CASSIQTGGHGELFF. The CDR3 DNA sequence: TGTGCCAGCAGCATTCAGACAGGGGGCCACGGGGAGCTGTTTTTT.